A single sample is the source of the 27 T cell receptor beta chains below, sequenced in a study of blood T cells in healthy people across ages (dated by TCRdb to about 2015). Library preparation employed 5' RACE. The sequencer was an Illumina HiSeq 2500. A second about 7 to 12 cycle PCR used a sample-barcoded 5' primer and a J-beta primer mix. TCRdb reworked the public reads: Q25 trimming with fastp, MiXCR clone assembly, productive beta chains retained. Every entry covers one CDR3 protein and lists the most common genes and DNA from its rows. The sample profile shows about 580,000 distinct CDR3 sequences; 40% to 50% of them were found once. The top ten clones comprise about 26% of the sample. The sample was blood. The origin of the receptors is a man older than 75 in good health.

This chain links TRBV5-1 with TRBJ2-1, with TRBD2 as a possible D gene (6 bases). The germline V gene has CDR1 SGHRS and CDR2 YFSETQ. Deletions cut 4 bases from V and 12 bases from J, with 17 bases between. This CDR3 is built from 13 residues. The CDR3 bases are TGCGCCAGCAGCCCTATGGTGGAGGGACCGCAGTTCTTC. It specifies CASSPMVEGPQFF.

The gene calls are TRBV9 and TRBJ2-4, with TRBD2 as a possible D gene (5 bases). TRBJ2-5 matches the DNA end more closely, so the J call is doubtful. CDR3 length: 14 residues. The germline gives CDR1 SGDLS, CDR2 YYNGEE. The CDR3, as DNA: TGTGCCAGCAGCGTAGGGACTGGACGACAGACCCAGTACTTC. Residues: CASSVGTGRQTQYF.

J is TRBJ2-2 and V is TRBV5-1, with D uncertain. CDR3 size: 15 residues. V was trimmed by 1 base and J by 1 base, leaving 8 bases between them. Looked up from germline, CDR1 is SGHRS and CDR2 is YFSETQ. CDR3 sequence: CASSLTEVNTGELFF. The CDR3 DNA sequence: TGCGCCAGCAGCTTGACAGAGGTGAACACCGGGGAGCTGTTTTTT. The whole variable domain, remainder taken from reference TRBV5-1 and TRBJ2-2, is KAGVTQTPRYLIKTRGQQVTLSCSPISGHRSVSWYQQTPGQGLQFLFEYFSETQRNKGNFPGRFSGRQFSNSRSEMNVSTLELGDSALYLCASSLTEVNTGELFFGEGSRLTVL.

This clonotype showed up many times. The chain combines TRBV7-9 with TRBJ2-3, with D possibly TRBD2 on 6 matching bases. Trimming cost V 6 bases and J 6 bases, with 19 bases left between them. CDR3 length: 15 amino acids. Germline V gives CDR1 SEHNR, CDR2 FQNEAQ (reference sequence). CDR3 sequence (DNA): TGTGCCAGCAGTCCGTATGCCGGGAGAGGGGATACGCAGTATTTT. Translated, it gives CASSPYAGRGDTQYF. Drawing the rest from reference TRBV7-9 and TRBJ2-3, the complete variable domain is DTGVSQNPRHKITKRGQNVTFRCDPISEHNRLYWYRQTLGQGPEFLTYFQNEAQLEKSRLLSDRFSAERPKGSFSTLEIQRTEQGDSAMYLCASSPYAGRGDTQYFGPGTRLTVL.

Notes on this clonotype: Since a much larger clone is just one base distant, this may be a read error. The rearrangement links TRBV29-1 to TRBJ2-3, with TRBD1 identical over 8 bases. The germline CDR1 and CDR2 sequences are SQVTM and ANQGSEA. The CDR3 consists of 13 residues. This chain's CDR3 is CSVDRGSTETQYF. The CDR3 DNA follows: TGCAGCGTCGACAGGGGTTCCACAGAGACGCAGTATTTT.

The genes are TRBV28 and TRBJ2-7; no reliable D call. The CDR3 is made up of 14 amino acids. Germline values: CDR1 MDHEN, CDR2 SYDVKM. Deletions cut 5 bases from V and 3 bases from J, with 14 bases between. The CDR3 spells CASSTTGLIYEQYF. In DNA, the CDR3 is TGTGCCAGCAGTACCACGGGTCTAATCTACGAGCAGTACTTC.

CDR3 coding DNA: TGTGCCAGCAGCTTCCGGACGGATAGCAATCAGCCCCAGCATTTT. Translation: CASSFRTDSNQPQHF. V gene TRBV7-8 combines with J gene TRBJ1-5; no clear D gene. Germline assignment: CDR1 SGHVS and CDR2 FQNEAQ. The V gene lost 3 bases and the J gene lost 0 bases, with 9 bases spanning the gap. The length of the CDR3 is 15 residues.

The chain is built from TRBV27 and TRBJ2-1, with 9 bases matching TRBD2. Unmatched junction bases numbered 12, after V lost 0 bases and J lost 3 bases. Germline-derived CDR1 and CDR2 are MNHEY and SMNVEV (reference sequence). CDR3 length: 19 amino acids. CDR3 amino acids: CASSLSGLAGSSFYNEQFF. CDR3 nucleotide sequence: TGTGCCAGCAGTTTATCGGGGCTAGCGGGATCATCCTTCTACAATGAGCAGTTCTTC.

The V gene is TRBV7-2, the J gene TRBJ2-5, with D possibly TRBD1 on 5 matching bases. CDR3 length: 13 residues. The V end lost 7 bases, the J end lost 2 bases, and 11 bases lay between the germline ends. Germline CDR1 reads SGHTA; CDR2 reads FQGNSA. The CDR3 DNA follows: TGTGCCAGCACCCGACAGCTTCAAGAGACCCAGTACTTC. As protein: CASTRQLQETQYF.

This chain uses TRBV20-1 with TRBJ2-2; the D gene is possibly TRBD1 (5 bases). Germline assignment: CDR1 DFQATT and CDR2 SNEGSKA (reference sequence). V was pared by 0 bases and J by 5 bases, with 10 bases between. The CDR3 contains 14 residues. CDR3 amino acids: CSARDPTETGELFF. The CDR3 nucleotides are TGCAGTGCTAGAGACCCGACAGAAACCGGGGAGCTGTTTTTT.

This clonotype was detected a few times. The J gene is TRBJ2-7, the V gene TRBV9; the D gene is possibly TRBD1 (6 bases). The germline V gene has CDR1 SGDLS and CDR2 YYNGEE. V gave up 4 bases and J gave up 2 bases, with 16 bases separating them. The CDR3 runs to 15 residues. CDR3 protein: CASSLAADSTYEQYF. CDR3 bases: TGTGCCAGCAGCCTCGCCGCGGACAGTACCTACGAGCAGTACTTC.

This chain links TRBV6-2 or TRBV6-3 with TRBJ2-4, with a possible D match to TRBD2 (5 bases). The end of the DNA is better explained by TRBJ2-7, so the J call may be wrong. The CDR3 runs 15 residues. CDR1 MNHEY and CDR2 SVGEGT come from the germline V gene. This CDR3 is CASTPAASFPYEQYF. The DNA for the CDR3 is TGTGCCAGCACCCCGGCGGCTAGCTTCCCCTACGAGCAGTACTTC.

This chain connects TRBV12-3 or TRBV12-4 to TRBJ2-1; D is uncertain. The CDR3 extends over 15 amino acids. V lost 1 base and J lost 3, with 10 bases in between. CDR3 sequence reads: CASSLGQPGYNEQFF. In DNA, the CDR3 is TGTGCCAGCAGTTTAGGGCAGCCGGGCTACAATGAGCAGTTCTTC.

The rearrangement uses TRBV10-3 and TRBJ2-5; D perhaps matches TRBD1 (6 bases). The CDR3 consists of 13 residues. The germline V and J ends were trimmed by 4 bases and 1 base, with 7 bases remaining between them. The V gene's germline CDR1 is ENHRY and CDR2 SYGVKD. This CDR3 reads CAISGDTQETQYF. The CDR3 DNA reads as TGTGCCATCAGTGGGGACACCCAAGAGACCCAGTACTTC.

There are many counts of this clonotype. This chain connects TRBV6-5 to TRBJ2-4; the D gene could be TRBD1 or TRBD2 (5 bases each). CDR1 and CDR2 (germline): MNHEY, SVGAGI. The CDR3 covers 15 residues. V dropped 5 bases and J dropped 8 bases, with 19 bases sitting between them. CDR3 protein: CASSINLAGRDIQYF. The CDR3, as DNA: TGTGCCAGCAGTATCAATCTAGCAGGGCGGGACATTCAGTACTTC.

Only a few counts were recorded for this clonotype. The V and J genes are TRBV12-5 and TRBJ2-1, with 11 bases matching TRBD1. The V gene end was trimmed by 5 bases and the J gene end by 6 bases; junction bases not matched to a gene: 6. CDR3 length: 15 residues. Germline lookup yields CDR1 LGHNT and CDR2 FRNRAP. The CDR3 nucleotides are TGTGCTAGTGGTAATGGACAGGGGGCCCTCAATGAGCAGTTCTTC. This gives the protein CASGNGQGALNEQFF.

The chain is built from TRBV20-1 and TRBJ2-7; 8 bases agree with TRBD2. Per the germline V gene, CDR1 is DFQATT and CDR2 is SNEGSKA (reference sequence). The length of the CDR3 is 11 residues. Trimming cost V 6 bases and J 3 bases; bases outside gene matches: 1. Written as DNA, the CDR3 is TGCAGTGCCGGGGGGGGCTACGAGCAGTACTTC. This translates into CSAGGGYEQYF.

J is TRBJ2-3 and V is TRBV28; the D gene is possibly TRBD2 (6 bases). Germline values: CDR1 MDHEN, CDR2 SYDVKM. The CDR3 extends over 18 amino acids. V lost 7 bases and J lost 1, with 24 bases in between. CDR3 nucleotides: TGTGCCAGCACCCCGGAGGCTAGCGCCAGACGCCGCACAGATACGCAGTATTTT. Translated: CASTPEASARRRTDTQYF.

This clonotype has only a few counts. CDR3 region: CASSVRAVPNEQFF. Written as DNA, the CDR3 is TGTGCCAGCAGCGTAAGGGCTGTACCCAATGAGCAGTTCTTC. The chain combines TRBV9 with TRBJ2-1; D remains ambiguous. The V gene lost 1 base and the J gene lost 6 bases, with 11 bases spanning the gap. Germline lookup yields CDR1 SGDLS and CDR2 YYNGEE. This CDR3 region has 14 residues.

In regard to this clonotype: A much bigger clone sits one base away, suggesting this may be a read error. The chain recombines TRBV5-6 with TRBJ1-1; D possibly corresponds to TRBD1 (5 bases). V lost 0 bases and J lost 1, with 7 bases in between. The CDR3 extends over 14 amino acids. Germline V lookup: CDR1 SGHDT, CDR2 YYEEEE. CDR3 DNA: TGTGCCAGCAGCTTGGGAGGGGCGAACACTGAAGCTTTCTTT. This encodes CASSLGGANTEAFF.

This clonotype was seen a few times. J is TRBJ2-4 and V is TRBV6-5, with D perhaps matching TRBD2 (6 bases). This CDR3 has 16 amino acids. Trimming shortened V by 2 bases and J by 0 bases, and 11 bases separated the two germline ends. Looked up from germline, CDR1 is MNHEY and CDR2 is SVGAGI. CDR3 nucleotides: TGTGCCAGCAGTTACGGTGGGGGGTTAGCCAAAAACATTCAGTACTTC. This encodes CASSYGGGLAKNIQYF.

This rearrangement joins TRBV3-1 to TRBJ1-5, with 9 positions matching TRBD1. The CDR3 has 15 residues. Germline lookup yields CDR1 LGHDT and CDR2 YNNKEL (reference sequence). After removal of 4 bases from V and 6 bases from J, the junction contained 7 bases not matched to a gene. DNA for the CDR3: TGTGCCAGCAGCCCGGACAGGGGAAATAGTCAGCCCCAGCATTTT. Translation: CASSPDRGNSQPQHF.

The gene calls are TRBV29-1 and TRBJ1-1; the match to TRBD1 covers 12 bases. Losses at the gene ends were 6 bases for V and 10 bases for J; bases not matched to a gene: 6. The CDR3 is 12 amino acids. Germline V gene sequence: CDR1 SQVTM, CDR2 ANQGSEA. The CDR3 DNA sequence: TGCAGCGTGGGACAGGGGGCGAGCGGAGCTTTCTTT. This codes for CSVGQGASGAFF.

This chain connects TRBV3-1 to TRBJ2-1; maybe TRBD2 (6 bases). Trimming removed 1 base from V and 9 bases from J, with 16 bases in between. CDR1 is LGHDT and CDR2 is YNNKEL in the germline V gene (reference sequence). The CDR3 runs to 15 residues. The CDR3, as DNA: TGTGCCAGCAGCCAAGGTCTAGCGAGAGAGAGTGAGCAGTTCTTC. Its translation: CASSQGLARESEQFF.

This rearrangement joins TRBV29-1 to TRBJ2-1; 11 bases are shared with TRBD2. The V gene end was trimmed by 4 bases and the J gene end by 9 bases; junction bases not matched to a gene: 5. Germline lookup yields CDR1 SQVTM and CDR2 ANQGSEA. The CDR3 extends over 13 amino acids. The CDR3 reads CSVALAGEGEQFF. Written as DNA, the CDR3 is TGCAGCGTTGCACTAGCGGGAGAAGGTGAGCAGTTCTTC.

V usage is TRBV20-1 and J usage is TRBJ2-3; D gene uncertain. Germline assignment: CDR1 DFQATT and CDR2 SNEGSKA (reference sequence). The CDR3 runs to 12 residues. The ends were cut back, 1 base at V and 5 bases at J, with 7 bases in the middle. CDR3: CSARAPLDTQYF. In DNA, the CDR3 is TGCAGTGCTAGAGCACCTCTAGATACGCAGTATTTT.

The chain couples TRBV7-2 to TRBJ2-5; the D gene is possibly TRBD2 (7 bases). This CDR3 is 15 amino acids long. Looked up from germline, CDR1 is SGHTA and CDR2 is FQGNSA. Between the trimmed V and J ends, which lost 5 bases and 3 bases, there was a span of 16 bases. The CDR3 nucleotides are TGTGCCAGCAGCCTTTTTAGGGGGGGGGAAGAGACCCAGTACTTC. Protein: CASSLFRGGEETQYF.